Listed below are T cell receptor beta chains from one sample, sequenced in a study of Graves' ophthalmopathy and Graves' hyperthyroidism. One entry per CDR3 protein, called by TCRdb with MiXCR from the multiplex PCR reads. The sample yields 200,000 to 300,000 distinct CDR3 sequences, approximately 42% seen once. Sequences were obtained from peripheral blood. The source is an adult man with Graves' ophthalmopathy. Each CDR3 is given without its conserved first and last residue. The D gene is left open where the match is weak.

j_gene	d_gene	v_gene	CDR3aa
TRBJ2-2	TRBD2	TRBV7-2	ASSLASGRSGELF
TRBJ1-1	TRBD1	TRBV29-1	SASGTGGTEAF
TRBJ2-7	TRBD2	TRBV19	ASSIGDATSGYEQY
TRBJ2-7	.	TRBV9	ASSSANSYEQY
TRBJ1-6	.	TRBV9	ASSSPLTGRPLH
TRBJ2-2	.	TRBV20-1	SAEEWTGELF
TRBJ1-2	.	TRBV15	ASSFQRRSNYGYT
TRBJ2-7	TRBD1	TRBV19	ASSPQGAFYSYEQY
TRBJ1-2	.	TRBV9	ASSPSAGLSGYT
TRBJ1-1	.	TRBV11-2	ASSSLGRNTEAF
TRBJ1-6	.	TRBV20-1	SAREGEYLSYNSPLH
TRBJ1-1	.	TRBV7-9	ASSLVGRGTEAF
TRBJ1-4	.	TRBV15	ATSILGATPEKLF
TRBJ1-2	TRBD1	TRBV7-9	ASSGRTGEDYGYT
TRBJ2-2	TRBD2	TRBV20-1	SASFGLATGELF
TRBJ1-6	.	TRBV9	ASSIVPYNSPLH
TRBJ2-7	.	TRBV12-3/TRBV12-4	ASSLIRGDEQY
TRBJ2-6	.	TRBV6-2/TRBV6-3	ASSYSVGANVLT
TRBJ1-1	TRBD1	TRBV24-1	ATSDGTVNEQF
TRBJ2-5	TRBD2	TRBV4-1	ASSPGLAAGVQTQY
TRBJ1-6	.	TRBV2	ASSVAGLLNSPLH
TRBJ2-7	TRBD2	TRBV9	ASSVASGFSYEQY
TRBJ1-5	TRBD1	TRBV6-1	ASTLTGVGNQPQH
TRBJ1-5	.	TRBV12-3/TRBV12-4	ASSLRGNQPQH
TRBJ1-5	.	TRBV10-2	ASSEQDNQPQH
TRBJ1-3	.	TRBV4-1	ASSQGGGQGNTIY
TRBJ1-3	.	TRBV15	VTSRGGSGNTIY
TRBJ2-7	TRBD2	TRBV10-3	ASSDPGLAFHEQY
TRBJ2-7	.	TRBV29-1	SGNSGYEQY
TRBJ2-2	.	TRBV29-1	SVDWEEGGELF
TRBJ2-5	.	TRBV7-2	ASSYTIGTGETQY
TRBJ2-2	.	TRBV9	ASSVGAENTGELF
TRBJ2-2	TRBD2	TRBV20-1	SARVASGTGELF
TRBJ2-2	TRBD1	TRBV24-1	ATSDVDRGDTGELF
TRBJ2-2	TRBD2	TRBV2	ASSVTSGGLTGELF
.	.	TRBV7-2	ASSLYRDEQF
TRBJ2-6	.	TRBV20-1	SARASGWTGRSGANVLT
TRBJ2-7	TRBD1	TRBV11-2	ASSLGGGDYEQY
TRBJ1-2	TRBD1	TRBV5-8	ASSDRTGDYGYT
TRBJ2-7	.	TRBV5-1	ANSLGTVSYEQY
TRBJ1-4	.	TRBV4-1	ASSRLVNEKLF
TRBJ2-7	.	TRBV7-8	ASSTGRYEQY
TRBJ1-5	TRBD1	TRBV2	ASSLYPGGSNQPQH
TRBJ1-1	TRBD1	TRBV5-1	ASSPHPLTGAATF
TRBJ2-5	.	TRBV7-9	ASSLGLQETQY
TRBJ1-1	.	TRBV4-1	ASSRQQGENEAF
TRBJ2-7	TRBD1	TRBV20-1	SVGRGQSYEQY
TRBJ1-5	.	TRBV6-4	ASSDFHRTGSYSNQPQH
TRBJ2-5	TRBD2	TRBV12-3/TRBV12-4	ASSLRGGQETQY
TRBJ2-7	TRBD1	TRBV5-1	ASQIDRGAYEQY
TRBJ2-2	TRBD2	TRBV9	ASSAGLVDTGELF
TRBJ1-3	.	TRBV12-3/TRBV12-4	ASRDRSGNTIY
TRBJ2-2	.	TRBV29-1	SVGTVYTGELF
TRBJ1-3	.	TRBV9	ASSAPFEGSSGNTIY